Each of the 19 T cell receptor beta chains below was sequenced from the same sample in a study of blood T cell repertoires in COVID-19. Repertoires were generated with immunoSEQ multiplex PCR, while TCRdb's copy carries only in-frame clones and drops some. The sample has about 150,000 clones, around four fifths seen once. Sequenced input: peripheral blood. All receptors come from a middle-aged woman with active or convalescent COVID-19.

DNA of the CDR3: TGTGCCAGCAGTTCCACGGGGTACGAGCAGTACTTC. This encodes CASSSTGYEQYF. The chain carries TRBV6-2 or TRBV6-3 and TRBJ2-7; maybe TRBD2 (5 bases). Per the germline V gene, CDR1 is MNHEY and CDR2 is SVGEGT. The CDR3 runs 12 residues. Trimming took 4 bases from V and 4 from J, leaving 8 bases between them.

As for this clone: The same CDR3 is also encoded by other DNA sequences in this sample. Written as DNA, the CDR3 is TGTGCCAGCAGTCCCGACAGGGGGCAGGAAAAACTGTTTTTT. Its translation is CASSPDRGQEKLFF. The chain is built from TRBV6-5 and TRBJ1-4, with 10 bases matching TRBD1. Trimming removed 5 bases from V and 8 bases from J; junction bases left unmatched: 5. The germline V gene has CDR1 MNHEY and CDR2 SVGAGI. The CDR3 totals 14 residues.

The J gene is TRBJ1-5, the V gene TRBV19, with TRBD1 matching 8 bases. Germline-derived CDR1 and CDR2 are LNHDA and SQIVND (reference sequence). CDR3 length equals 17 residues. The junction had 20 bases not matched to a gene; V was cut back by 11 bases and J by 5 bases. CDR3 DNA: TGTGCCGCGCACGGCGGTCCGGGACAGGAGCCTCATCAGCCCCAGCATTTT. The encoded protein is CAAHGGPGQEPHQPQHF.

CDR3 sequence reads: CASSSRTTNTGELFF. The CDR3 DNA is TGTGCCAGCAGCTCCCGGACAACGAACACCGGGGAGCTGTTTTTT. The chain couples TRBV7-2 to TRBJ2-2, with a possible D match to TRBD1 (5 bases). Looked up from germline, CDR1 is SGHTA and CDR2 is FQGNSA. This CDR3 region has 15 residues. V was cut by 4 bases and J by 0 bases, with 9 bases left in between.

The chain uses TRBV11-2 and TRBJ1-1; 8 bases agree with TRBD1. This CDR3 has 15 residues. Per the germline V gene, CDR1 is SGHAT and CDR2 is FQNNGV. V was clipped by 7 bases and J by 1 base; unmatched bases: 8. The CDR3 coding sequence is TGTGCCAGCACCCGTGCCGGGACAGGGAACACTGAAGCTTTCTTT. Amino acids: CASTRAGTGNTEAFF.

The rearrangement uses TRBV27 and TRBJ1-6; TRBD1 agrees at 8 bases. V was clipped by 3 bases and J by 3 bases; unmatched bases: 4. Germline assignment: CDR1 MNHEY and CDR2 SMNVEV (reference sequence). The CDR3 consists of 16 residues. The DNA for the CDR3 is TGTGCCAGCAGTTTGACGGACAGGGACTATAATTCACCCCTCCACTTT. It translates to CASSLTDRDYNSPLHF.

The rearrangement uses TRBV24-1 and TRBJ2-1, with D perhaps matching TRBD1 (6 bases). Germline values: CDR1 KGHDR, CDR2 SFDVKD. The CDR3 contains 13 residues. V lost 8 bases, J lost 5 bases, and 12 bases lay in between. Here the CDR3 DNA reads TGTGCCACCAACAGGGTACAAGACAATGAGCAGTTCTTC. Translated: CATNRVQDNEQFF.

The gene calls are TRBV6-1 and TRBJ2-7; 10 bases align to TRBD1. Germline CDR1 and CDR2: MNHNS and SASEGT. V gave up 2 bases and J gave up 1 base; unmatched junction bases: 5. CDR3 length equals 16 residues. The CDR3 sequence is CASSERRTGGSYEQYF. CDR3 bases: TGTGCCAGCAGTGAACGAAGGACAGGGGGATCCTACGAGCAGTACTTC.

The gene calls are TRBV7-6 and TRBJ1-1; 9 nucleotides agree with TRBD1. There are 14 residues in the CDR3. Germline assignment: CDR1 SGHVS and CDR2 FNYEAQ. Trimming took 5 bases from V and 1 from J; bases not matched to a gene: 2. CDR3 coding DNA: TGTGCCAGCAGCATGGGACAGGGGAACACTGAAGCTTTCTTT. Its protein product is CASSMGQGNTEAFF.

This clone was seen just once. The chain carries TRBV5-1 and TRBJ2-5, with a possible D match to TRBD2 (5 bases). Germline assignment: CDR1 SGHRS and CDR2 YFSETQ. The V end was cut by 3 bases, the J end by 5 bases, with 11 bases between. CDR3 length: 13 residues. DNA for the CDR3: TGCGCCAGCAGCTCAGGACTGGGGGAGACCCAGTACTTC. As protein: CASSSGLGETQYF.

The chain carries TRBV28 and TRBJ1-2; possible D gene TRBD1, 5 bases. The germline V and J ends were trimmed by 6 bases and 7 bases, with 18 bases remaining between them. The CDR3 has 14 amino acids. Germline V gene lookup returns CDR1 MDHEN and CDR2 SYDVKM. CDR3 loop: CASSLLGGASGYTF. In DNA, the CDR3 is TGTGCCAGCAGCTTACTTGGAGGGGCAAGTGGCTACACCTTC.

This chain links TRBV6-4 with TRBJ1-2; unclear D gene. Trimming stripped 6 bases from V and 1 base from J, with 9 bases between. CDR1 and CDR2 from the germline V gene are MRHNA and SNTAGT. The length of the CDR3 is 13 residues. The CDR3 DNA follows: TGTGCCAGCAGCGCCGGGTTTAACTATGGCTACACCTTC. Amino acid sequence: CASSAGFNYGYTF.

The rearrangement uses TRBV5-6 and TRBJ1-5, with 7 bases that match TRBD1. This CDR3 is built from 16 residues. Trimming at V came to 4 bases and at J to 0 bases, leaving 7 bases not matched to a gene. Germline-derived CDR1 and CDR2 are SGHDT and YYEEEE. CDR3 in amino acids: CASSQTTGYSNQPQHF. CDR3 coding DNA: TGTGCCAGCAGCCAGACGACAGGGTATAGCAATCAGCCCCAGCATTTT.

The chain carries TRBV12-3 or TRBV12-4 and TRBJ1-2; D might be TRBD1 (6 bases). V was pared by 8 bases and J by 0 bases, with 10 bases between. The CDR3 contains 13 residues. The CDR3 loop is CASGDTSNYGYTF. CDR3 coding DNA: TGTGCCAGCGGGGACACCTCTAACTATGGCTACACCTTC.

This sequence joins TRBV4-3 and TRBJ2-2; 7 positions match TRBD2. Germline assignment: CDR1 LGHNA and CDR2 YSLEER. This CDR3 comprises 14 residues. V was clipped by 6 bases and J by 4 bases; unmatched bases: 5. The CDR3 loop is CASSRASGTGELFF. DNA of the CDR3: TGCGCCAGCAGTCGAGCTAGCGGCACCGGGGAGCTGTTTTTT.

The chain couples TRBV21-1 to TRBJ1-1. TRBV21-1 is reported as a pseudogene. The CDR3 is 11 residues long. The CDR3 here is CASARDTEAFF. The CDR3, as DNA: TGTGCCAGTGCCCGGGACACTGAAGCTTTCTTT.

This chain joins TRBV2 and TRBJ2-2; TRBD1 aligns across 7 bases. Germline trimming cut 4 bases from V and 3 bases from J; bases unmatched to any gene: 2. The CDR3 runs 14 residues. The V gene's germline CDR1 is SNHLY and CDR2 FYNNEI. CDR3 region: CASSVQGDTGELFF. In DNA, the CDR3 is TGTGCCAGCAGTGTGCAGGGGGACACCGGGGAGCTGTTTTTT.

This clone has only one observation. The chain employs TRBV7-9 and TRBJ1-3, with 8 bases identical to TRBD1. Trimming at V came to 5 bases and at J to 6 bases, leaving 9 bases not matched to a gene. The CDR3 consists of 15 residues. CDR1 SEHNR and CDR2 FQNEAQ come from the germline V gene (reference sequence). CDR3 nucleotides: TGTGCCAGCAGCCCGGGACAGGCGGCTGTAAACACCATATATTTT. It specifies CASSPGQAAVNTIYF. Full variable domain (outside the CDR3, taken from reference TRBV7-9 and TRBJ1-3): DTGVSQNPRHKITKRGQNVTFRCDPISEHNRLYWYRQTLGQGPEFLTYFQNEAQLEKSRLLSDRFSAERPKGSFSTLEIQRTEQGDSAMYLCASSPGQAAVNTIYFGEGSWLTVV.

CDR3 loop: CASSPSGGSQPQHF. CDR3 nucleotides: TGTGCCAGCTCACCATCGGGGGGCAGCCAGCCCCAGCATTTT. The chain recombines TRBV18 with TRBJ1-5; maybe TRBD1 (6 bases). Germline V gene data show CDR1 as KGHSH and CDR2 as LQKENI. Trimming took off 2 bases at V and 7 bases at J, with 12 bases between the two ends. This CDR3 region has 14 residues.